Listed here are 22 T cell receptor beta chains from one sample, sequenced in a study. TCRdb re-analysed the 5' RACE reads in MiXCR, keeping a single row per CDR3 protein. Counted here are fewer than 75,000 distinct CDR3 sequences, about 28% occurring once; the ten biggest clones make up around 2.1%. The sorted Tregs were CD4+CD25+CD127-/low cells. Sequencing was performed on tumor-infiltrating Tregs sorted from the breast tumor. These receptors were collected from a female donor with breast cancer.

This clonotype has a count of ten or more. The CDR3 sequence: CSVETGAKNIQYF. For the CDR3, the DNA is TGCAGCGTTGAGACTGGAGCCAAAAACATTCAGTACTTC. V usage is TRBV29-1 and J usage is TRBJ2-4; no reliable D call. The CDR3 length is 13 residues. From germline, CDR1 is SQVTM and CDR2 ANQGSEA. The ends were cut back, 3 bases at V and 0 bases at J, with 6 bases in the middle.

CDR3 coding DNA: TGCAGTGCTAGAGACAGCGGCACAGATACGCAGTATTTT. Translated, it gives CSARDSGTDTQYF. V and J are TRBV20-1 and TRBJ2-3; D is unclear. V was clipped by 0 bases and J by 1 base, with 5 bases between them. Per germline, CDR1 DFQATT and CDR2 SNEGSKA (reference sequence). There are 13 residues in the CDR3.

This clonotype was found a few times. The CDR3 region has the DNA TGTGCCAGCAGCCAAGAGGCGGGGACCTATGGCTACACCTTC. It specifies CASSQEAGTYGYTF. This rearrangement joins TRBV4-2 to TRBJ1-2; possibly TRBD1 for D (5 bases). The CDR3 runs 14 residues. The V end was cut by 0 bases, the J end by 4 bases, with 9 bases between. Germline values: CDR1 LGHNA, CDR2 YNFKEQ.

The count of this clonotype is one. The CDR3 does not end in the conserved phenylalanine or tryptophan, so this is likely a read error. This chain joins TRBV10-3 and TRBJ2-2, with D perhaps TRBD1 or TRBD2 (6 bases each). Germline CDR1 and CDR2: ENHRY and SYGVKD. V was clipped by 8 bases and J by 6 bases, with 10 bases between them. This CDR3 has 12 amino acids. The CDR3 region is CAIYGGSGELFL. The CDR3 bases are TGTGCCATCTACGGGGGCTCCGGGGAGCTGTTTCTT.

This clonotype was counted at least ten times. This chain links TRBV4-1 with TRBJ2-7, with D maybe TRBD1 (6 bases). This CDR3 region has 15 residues. Trimming cost V 4 bases and J 4 bases, with 17 bases left between them. Germline loops: CDR1 MGHRA, CDR2 YSYEKL. CDR3 nucleotide sequence: TGCGCCAGCAGCCGGACCCGGGACGGACAGTACGAGCAGTACTTC. Translated, it gives CASSRTRDGQYEQYF.

A few counts support this clonotype. The rearrangement links TRBV5-1 to TRBJ2-6; D possibly matches TRBD1 or TRBD2 (5 bases each). CDR1 is SGHRS and CDR2 is YFSETQ in the germline V gene. Trimming stripped 4 bases from V and 0 bases from J, with 11 bases between. The CDR3 is 16 residues long. CDR3 DNA sequence: TGCGCCAGCAGCCGGGACGGCCGCTCTGGGGCCAACGTCCTGACTTTC. It codes for CASSRDGRSGANVLTF.

This clonotype was seen a handful of times. The V gene is TRBV4-3, the J gene TRBJ2-3; the match to TRBD2 covers 11 bases. CDR3 length equals 16 residues. The junction had 7 bases not matched to a gene; V was cut back by 0 bases and J by 8 bases. The germline V gene has CDR1 LGHNA and CDR2 YSLEER. The CDR3 sequence: CASSQDFGLAGGTQYF. The CDR3 coding sequence is TGCGCCAGCAGCCAAGATTTTGGGCTAGCGGGAGGTACGCAGTATTTT.

V is TRBV5-5 and J is TRBJ1-3; D is undetermined. Germline CDR1 reads SGHKS; CDR2 reads YYEKEE (reference sequence). Trimming removed 0 bases at V and 0 bases at J, with 4 bases between. The CDR3 loop spans 14 amino acids. CDR3 in amino acids: CASSLGNSGNTIYF. Here the CDR3 DNA reads TGTGCCAGCAGCTTGGGTAACTCTGGAAACACCATATATTTT.

This clonotype was recorded only once. The chain is built from TRBV5-1 and TRBJ1-1; D ambiguous. Trimming took 2 bases from V and 2 from J, leaving 10 bases between them. Germline loops: CDR1 SGHRS, CDR2 YFSETQ. The CDR3 consists of 14 residues. The CDR3 region is CASSLPGVNTEAFF. The CDR3 nucleotides read TGCGCCAGCAGCTTACCTGGGGTCAACACTGAAGCTTTCTTT.

V is TRBV4-3 and J is TRBJ2-4; 13 bases align to TRBD2. The CDR3 is made up of 20 amino acids. Germline trimming cut 1 base from V and 2 bases from J; bases unmatched to any gene: 11. CDR1 is LGHNA and CDR2 is YSLEER in the germline V gene. This chain's CDR3 is CASSQVGHGLAGAPKNIQYF. In DNA, the CDR3 is TGCGCCAGCAGCCAAGTTGGACACGGACTAGCGGGAGCACCCAAAAACATTCAGTACTTC.

This clonotype was recorded a few times. The chain uses TRBV6-1 and TRBJ1-2; D is perhaps TRBD1 (5 bases). Germline values: CDR1 MNHNS, CDR2 SASEGT. This CDR3 spans 13 amino acids. V was pared by 6 bases and J by 0 bases, with 8 bases between. The CDR3 region has the DNA TGTGCCAGCAGGACGACAGCTAACTATGGCTACACCTTC. As protein: CASRTTANYGYTF.

Written as DNA, the CDR3 is TGTGCCAGCAGCGTCGCCGGGACTAGCGACTACGAGCAGTACTTC. It encodes CASSVAGTSDYEQYF. The V gene is TRBV7-2, the J gene TRBJ2-7; TRBD2 agrees at 10 bases. Germline CDR1 is SGHTA and CDR2 is FQGNSA. The ends lost 5 bases at V and 3 bases at J; junction bases unmatched: 7. This CDR3 is 15 amino acids long.

In this sample, this clonotype turned up a few times. The V and J genes are TRBV3-1 and TRBJ2-3, with 10 positions matching TRBD2. V was pared by 4 bases and J by 3 bases, with 7 bases of the junction left unmatched. The CDR3 has 16 residues. Per the germline V gene, CDR1 is LGHDT and CDR2 is YNNKEL (reference sequence). The CDR3 loop reads CASSPSASGGTDTQYF. The CDR3 bases are TGTGCCAGCAGCCCGTCCGCTAGCGGGGGTACAGATACGCAGTATTTT.

This chain uses TRBV12-3 or TRBV12-4 with TRBJ2-3, with D tentatively TRBD1 (5 bases). The tail of the sequence fits TRBJ1-5 better, so the J call may be wrong. CDR3 length: 16 amino acids. The CDR3 reads CASSRTSGGSGDTQHF. In nucleotides, the CDR3 is TGTGCCAGCAGCCGGACTAGCGGGGGTTCTGGAGATACGCAGCATTTT.

The chain joins TRBV7-2 to TRBJ1-4, with 11 bases identical to TRBD1. Per the germline V gene, CDR1 is SGHTA and CDR2 is FQGNSA. The V segment lost 1 base and the J segment 7 bases; nucleotides outside the gene matches: 5. The CDR3 extends over 16 amino acids. The DNA for the CDR3 is TGTGCCAGCAGCTTAGTGGGACAGGGGGGGGGTGAAAAACTGTTTTTT. Its translation: CASSLVGQGGGEKLFF. The full variable domain, in which reference TRBV7-2 and TRBJ1-4 provide the parts outside the CDR3, is GAGVSQSPSNKVTEKGKDVELRCDPISGHTALYWYRQSLGQGLEFLIYFQGNSAPDKSGLPSDRFSAERTGGSVSTLTIQRTQQEDSAVYLCASSLVGQGGGEKLFFGSGTQLSVL.

The sample holds many counts of this clonotype. The rearrangement uses TRBV5-5 and TRBJ2-3; 9 bases fit TRBD2. CDR1 SGHKS and CDR2 YYEKEE come from the germline V gene (reference sequence). Trimming removed 0 bases from V and 3 bases from J; junction bases left unmatched: 5. The CDR3 has 16 amino acids. CDR3 in amino acids: CASSLGLAGLTDTQYF. DNA of the CDR3: TGTGCCAGCAGCTTGGGGCTAGCGGGGTTGACAGATACGCAGTATTTT.

This chain connects TRBV12-3 or TRBV12-4 to TRBJ2-4; 8 bases align to TRBD2. The CDR3 is made up of 15 amino acids. Losses at the gene ends were 1 base for V and 7 bases for J; bases not matched to a gene: 6. The CDR3 DNA reads TGTGCCAGCAGTTTAGAGAGCGGGGGTACGAACATTCAGTACTTC. Its translation: CASSLESGGTNIQYF.

The chain combines TRBV5-4 with TRBJ2-2, with D perhaps assigned TRBD1 or TRBD2 (5 bases each). This CDR3 spans 15 amino acids. Germline V gene lookup returns CDR1 SGHNT and CDR2 YYREEE (reference sequence). Trimming shortened V by 7 bases and J by 6 bases, and 19 bases separated the two germline ends. CDR3 bases: TGTGCCAGCGGCCCCGGGGCCTTAAGGGCCGGGGAGCTGTTTTTT. Its protein is CASGPGALRAGELFF.

This chain links TRBV5-1 with TRBJ2-3; 10 nucleotides align to TRBD2. Germline assignment: CDR1 SGHRS and CDR2 YFSETQ. V trimming: 0 bases; J trimming: 1 base; junction bases outside the gene matches: 2. This CDR3 is 16 amino acids long. CDR3 amino acids: CASSLESGGGTDTQYF. For the CDR3, the DNA is TGCGCCAGCAGCTTGGAAAGCGGGGGGGGCACAGATACGCAGTATTTT. Full variable domain (missing parts from reference TRBV5-1 and TRBJ2-3): KAGVTQTPRYLIKTRGQQVTLSCSPISGHRSVSWYQQTPGQGLQFLFEYFSETQRNKGNFPGRFSGRQFSNSRSEMNVSTLELGDSALYLCASSLESGGGTDTQYFGPGTRLTVL.

This clonotype turned up a few times. This rearrangement joins TRBV5-1 to TRBJ2-5; 12 nucleotides match TRBD2. CDR3 length equals 14 residues. CDR1 SGHRS and CDR2 YFSETQ come from the germline V gene. J lost 5 bases, V lost 6 bases, and 5 bases had no gene match. The CDR3 DNA is TGCGCCAGCACTAGCGGGGGGGCCGAGGAGACCCAGTACTTC. It yields the protein CASTSGGAEETQYF. Together with reference TRBV5-1 and TRBJ2-5, the CDR3 gives the full variable domain: KAGVTQTPRYLIKTRGQQVTLSCSPISGHRSVSWYQQTPGQGLQFLFEYFSETQRNKGNFPGRFSGRQFSNSRSEMNVSTLELGDSALYLCASTSGGAEETQYFGPGTRLLVL.

In regard to this clonotype: This may stem from a read error, because a much larger clone lies one nucleotide away. The V call is TRBV12-3 or TRBV12-4, the J call TRBJ1-2; D unclear. CDR3 length: 14 amino acids. Trimming stripped 5 bases from V and 3 bases from J, with 13 bases between. The CDR3 coding sequence is TGTGCCAGCAGTCCAGAGGGCGAAGACTATGGCTACACCTTC. Its protein is CASSPEGEDYGYTF.

The rearrangement uses TRBV12-3 or TRBV12-4 and TRBJ2-3; 12 nucleotides agree with TRBD2. The CDR3 totals 16 residues. With V trimmed by 7 bases and J by 5 bases, 10 bases remained unmatched. CDR3 in amino acids: CASNIALAGGGDTQYF. The CDR3 DNA reads TGTGCCAGCAACATTGCACTAGCGGGAGGTGGAGATACGCAGTATTTT.